This T cell receptor beta chain was identified during a study of long-term antiretroviral therapy in people with HIV. The assay used was immunoSEQ (version v3.0), run at survey level. Profiling relied on immunoSEQ multiplex PCR, and the TCRdb table lists in-frame clones only, not all of them. The sample yields some 12,000 clones, around 80% seen once. The sequence was obtained from a middle-aged man with HIV. Sequences were derived from unsorted PBMCs, sampled 3.4 years after starting antiretroviral therapy.

In nucleotides, the CDR3 is TGTGCCAGCAGCTTCCAGGGGGCGAATCAGCCCCAGCATTTT. It yields the protein CASSFQGANQPQHF. This rearrangement joins TRBV11-2 to TRBJ1-5; TRBD1 aligns across 8 bases. CDR3 size: 14 residues. CDR1 is SGHAT, CDR2 FQNNGV, per germline. With V trimmed by 3 bases and J by 4 bases, 2 bases remained unmatched.